A selection of T cell receptor beta chains follows, all from one sample in a study of blood T cell repertoires in COVID-19. Clones were sequenced by immunoSEQ multiplex PCR, and TCRdb holds only the in-frame ones, with some missing. The table lists some 350,000 clones, over 75% of them singletons. The sample was PBMCs or T cells enriched from blood (not recorded which). The source of these receptors is a woman in her twenties or thirties who had recovered from COVID-19. The CDR3 runs from the conserved cysteine through the conserved F or W. A D gene is named only where the DNA matches it firmly. Clone size is not always given. Where it is, it says once, few, many or a class for expanded clones.

V gene: TRBV9
D gene: TRBD1
J gene: TRBJ1-1
clone size: few
CDR3 protein: CASSPQTGWTEAFF
CDR3 DNA: TGTGCCAGCAGCCCTCAGACAGGGTGGACTGAAGCTTTCTTT

V gene: TRBV12-3/TRBV12-4
D gene: -
J gene: TRBJ1-5
clone size: -
CDR3 protein: CASRQQQNQPQHF
CDR3 DNA: TGTGCCAGCAGGCAACAGCAAAATCAGCCCCAGCATTTT

V gene: TRBV7-2
D gene: -
J gene: TRBJ2-7
clone size: -
CDR3 protein: CASSFLRGEQYF
CDR3 DNA: TGTGCCAGCAGCTTTCTAAGGGGCGAGCAGTACTTC

V gene: TRBV5-1
D gene: TRBD1
J gene: TRBJ1-2
clone size: -
CDR3 protein: CASSLGQGTNYGYTF
CDR3 DNA: TGCGCCAGCAGCTTGGGACAGGGGACAAACTATGGCTACACCTTC

V gene: TRBV20-1
D gene: -
J gene: TRBJ2-3
clone size: -
CDR3 protein: CSASPGGDTQYF
CDR3 DNA: TGCAGTGCTAGTCCGGGTGGGGATACGCAGTATTTT

V gene: TRBV28
D gene: -
J gene: TRBJ1-1
clone size: once
CDR3 protein: CASSFSSARGKAFF
CDR3 DNA: TGTGCCAGCAGTTTTAGCTCCGCCCGCGGAAAAGCTTTCTTT

V gene: TRBV5-1
D gene: TRBD2
J gene: TRBJ2-1
clone size: -
CDR3 protein: CASNLATGTSGGRGYNEQFF
CDR3 DNA: TGCGCCAGCAACTTGGCGACCGGGACTAGCGGGGGCAGGGGCTACAATGAGCAGTTCTTC

V gene: TRBV20-1
D gene: TRBD2
J gene: TRBJ2-2
clone size: -
CDR3 protein: CSASQGSSGAGELFF
CDR3 DNA: TGCAGTGCTAGTCAGGGGTCTAGCGGGGCCGGGGAGCTGTTTTTT

V gene: TRBV10-3
D gene: TRBD2
J gene: TRBJ2-7
clone size: -
CDR3 protein: CAISESRLAGAYEQYF
CDR3 DNA: TGTGCCATCAGTGAGTCGCGACTAGCGGGGGCCTACGAGCAGTACTTC

V gene: TRBV5-5
D gene: TRBD2
J gene: TRBJ2-5
clone size: -
CDR3 protein: CASSLEAGTGLVVPETQYF
CDR3 DNA: TGTGCCAGCAGCTTGGAAGCCGGGACGGGACTAGTGGTTCCGGAGACCCAGTACTTC

V gene: TRBV25-1
D gene: TRBD1
J gene: TRBJ2-7
clone size: once
CDR3 protein: CASRESGTGFHEQYF
CDR3 DNA: TGTGCCAGCAGAGAATCCGGGACAGGGTTCCACGAGCAGTACTTC

V gene: TRBV7-2
D gene: TRBD1
J gene: TRBJ1-3
clone size: -
CDR3 protein: CASSFRGGQGGNTIYF
CDR3 DNA: TGTGCCAGCAGCTTTCGCGGGGGACAGGGTGGAAACACCATATATTTT

V gene: TRBV19
D gene: TRBD1
J gene: TRBJ1-5
clone size: -
CDR3 protein: CASSIYKAGTGGRNQPQHF
CDR3 DNA: TGTGCCAGTAGTATATACAAAGCCGGGACAGGGGGCCGCAATCAGCCCCAGCATTTT

V gene: TRBV21-1
D gene: -
J gene: TRBJ1-6
clone size: -
CDR3 protein: CASSVTGNSPLHF
CDR3 DNA: TGTGCCAGCAGCGTCACAGGGAATTCACCCCTCCACTTT

V gene: TRBV4-1
D gene: -
J gene: TRBJ1-2
clone size: -
CDR3 protein: CASRGGEGYTF
CDR3 DNA: TGCGCCAGCAGGGGAGGGGAGGGCTACACCTTC

V gene: TRBV12-5
D gene: TRBD1
J gene: TRBJ1-1
clone size: -
CDR3 protein: CASGPQGRALSTEAFF
CDR3 DNA: TGTGCTAGTGGCCCACAGGGGCGAGCTTTGAGCACTGAAGCTTTCTTT

V gene: TRBV6-1
D gene: TRBD1
J gene: TRBJ2-7
clone size: once
CDR3 protein: CASSESGGYYEQYF
CDR3 DNA: TGTGCCAGCAGTGAGTCAGGGGGATATTACGAGCAGTACTTC

V gene: TRBV20-1
D gene: -
J gene: TRBJ1-2
clone size: -
CDR3 protein: CSATGNYGYTF
CDR3 DNA: TGCAGTGCTACGGGTAACTATGGCTACACCTTC

V gene: TRBV19
D gene: TRBD1
J gene: TRBJ1-2
clone size: -
CDR3 protein: CASSKGTGIYGYTF
CDR3 DNA: TGTGCCAGTAGCAAGGGGACAGGTATCTATGGCTACACCTTC

V gene: TRBV5-4
D gene: TRBD2
J gene: TRBJ2-3
clone size: -
CDR3 protein: CASSWGGRDTQYF
CDR3 DNA: TGTGCCAGCAGCTGGGGGGGGAGGGATACGCAGTATTTT

V gene: TRBV10-3
D gene: TRBD1
J gene: TRBJ1-3
clone size: -
CDR3 protein: CAISESIFRQGSGNTIYF
CDR3 DNA: TGTGCCATCAGTGAGTCGATATTCAGACAGGGCTCTGGAAACACCATATATTTT

V gene: TRBV28
D gene: TRBD2
J gene: TRBJ2-7
clone size: -
CDR3 protein: CASSPGGPALYEQYF
CDR3 DNA: TGTGCCAGCAGTCCGGGGGGACCCGCTTTATACGAGCAGTACTTC

V gene: TRBV7-2
D gene: -
J gene: TRBJ1-5
clone size: -
CDR3 protein: CASRDWDTSNQPQHF
CDR3 DNA: TGTGCCAGCAGAGATTGGGACACTAGCAATCAGCCCCAGCATTTT

V gene: TRBV4-3
D gene: -
J gene: TRBJ1-1
clone size: -
CDR3 protein: CASSYRDTATEAFF
CDR3 DNA: TGCGCCAGCAGCTACCGGGACACGGCCACTGAAGCTTTCTTT

V gene: TRBV20-1
D gene: TRBD2
J gene: TRBJ2-1
clone size: -
CDR3 protein: CSARPNSGEFF
CDR3 DNA: TGCAGTGCTAGACCTAATAGCGGGGAGTTCTTC

V gene: TRBV30
D gene: -
J gene: TRBJ1-2
clone size: -
CDR3 protein: CAWRQEAAYGYTF
CDR3 DNA: TGTGCCTGGAGGCAGGAGGCGGCCTATGGCTACACCTTC

V gene: TRBV3-1/TRBV3-2
D gene: TRBD2
J gene: TRBJ2-7
clone size: -
CDR3 protein: CARSQVGGGRGEQYF
CDR3 DNA: TGTGCCCGCAGCCAAGTCGGGGGGGGGCGCGGCGAGCAGTACTTC

V gene: TRBV30
D gene: -
J gene: TRBJ1-1
clone size: -
CDR3 protein: CAWSRGLNTEAFF
CDR3 DNA: TGTGCCTGGAGTAGAGGTTTGAACACTGAAGCTTTCTTT

V gene: TRBV11-2
D gene: TRBD1
J gene: TRBJ1-4
clone size: -
CDR3 protein: CASSFNDPGQGNEKLFF
CDR3 DNA: TGTGCCAGCAGCTTCAACGACCCGGGACAGGGCAACGAAAAACTGTTTTTT

V gene: TRBV12-3/TRBV12-4
D gene: -
J gene: TRBJ1-1
clone size: -
CDR3 protein: CASSKTGPTEAFF
CDR3 DNA: TGTGCCAGCAGTAAAACAGGGCCCACTGAAGCTTTCTTT

V gene: TRBV5-4
D gene: -
J gene: TRBJ1-3
clone size: -
CDR3 protein: CASSFAGALGNTIYF
CDR3 DNA: TGTGCCAGCAGCTTCGCGGGGGCGCTTGGAAACACCATATATTTT

V gene: TRBV7-9
D gene: -
J gene: TRBJ1-3
clone size: -
CDR3 protein: CASIRSVQGAGNTIYF
CDR3 DNA: TGTGCCAGCATAAGATCGGTTCAGGGCGCTGGAAACACCATATATTTT

V gene: TRBV5-1
D gene: TRBD1
J gene: TRBJ1-2
clone size: -
CDR3 protein: CASSLSGGDYGYTF
CDR3 DNA: TGCGCCAGCAGCTTATCAGGGGGAGACTATGGCTACACCTTC

V gene: TRBV7-2
D gene: -
J gene: TRBJ2-5
clone size: -
CDR3 protein: CASSTFGPEGTQYF
CDR3 DNA: TGTGCCAGCAGCACTTTCGGGCCGGAGGGGACCCAGTACTTC

V gene: TRBV6-5
D gene: -
J gene: TRBJ1-2
clone size: -
CDR3 protein: CASRVPTRAYGYTF
CDR3 DNA: TGTGCCAGCCGCGTCCCCACTCGCGCCTATGGCTACACCTTC

V gene: TRBV10-3
D gene: -
J gene: TRBJ2-5
clone size: few
CDR3 protein: CAISGGPQETQYF
CDR3 DNA: TGTGCCATCTCAGGAGGACCTCAAGAGACCCAGTACTTC

V gene: TRBV6-1
D gene: -
J gene: TRBJ1-2
clone size: few
CDR3 protein: CASSEAGGYGYTF
CDR3 DNA: TGTGCCAGCAGTGAAGCAGGGGGCTATGGCTACACCTTC

V gene: TRBV13
D gene: TRBD1
J gene: TRBJ2-7
clone size: -
CDR3 protein: CASSDRDRGYEQYF
CDR3 DNA: TGTGCCAGCAGCGACCGGGACAGGGGATACGAGCAGTACTTC

V gene: TRBV5-4
D gene: TRBD1
J gene: TRBJ1-3
clone size: -
CDR3 protein: CASSLGTGSSGNTIYF
CDR3 DNA: TGTGCCAGCAGCTTGGGGACAGGCAGCTCTGGAAACACCATATATTTT

V gene: TRBV28
D gene: TRBD1
J gene: TRBJ1-1
clone size: -
CDR3 protein: CASTTAPGQGWTEAFF
CDR3 DNA: TGTGCCAGCACCACGGCACCGGGACAGGGGTGGACTGAAGCTTTCTTT

V gene: TRBV19
D gene: TRBD1
J gene: TRBJ2-1
clone size: -
CDR3 protein: CASNPGDRKLYNEQFF
CDR3 DNA: TGTGCCAGTAACCCTGGGGACAGAAAGTTATACAATGAGCAGTTCTTC

V gene: TRBV5-6
D gene: -
J gene: TRBJ2-7
clone size: once
CDR3 protein: CASSLGGYEQYF
CDR3 DNA: TGTGCCAGCAGCTTGGGAGGGTACGAGCAGTACTTC

V gene: TRBV23-1
D gene: -
J gene: TRBJ1-5
clone size: -
CDR3 protein: CASSQSYDKWRPGSNQPQHF
CDR3 DNA: TGCGCCAGCAGTCAATCCTATGACAAATGGAGGCCGGGCAGCAATCAGCCCCAGCATTTT

V gene: TRBV11-1
D gene: -
J gene: TRBJ2-7
clone size: -
CDR3 protein: CASSLATGDYEQYF
CDR3 DNA: TGTGCCAGCAGCTTAGCAACCGGTGACTACGAGCAGTACTTC

V gene: TRBV28
D gene: -
J gene: TRBJ1-2
clone size: -
CDR3 protein: CASSLLVSDTGYTF
CDR3 DNA: TGTGCCAGCAGTTTATTGGTTTCGGACACAGGCTACACCTTC

V gene: TRBV11-2
D gene: -
J gene: TRBJ2-1
clone size: -
CDR3 protein: CASSLAGTGVHEQFF
CDR3 DNA: TGTGCCAGCAGCTTAGCTGGGACGGGAGTCCATGAGCAGTTCTTC

V gene: TRBV3-1/TRBV3-2
D gene: -
J gene: TRBJ2-7
clone size: -
CDR3 protein: CASSQHPGTSGEQYF
CDR3 DNA: TGTGCCAGCAGCCAACATCCCGGGACATCCGGAGAGCAGTACTTC

V gene: TRBV9
D gene: -
J gene: TRBJ1-2
clone size: once
CDR3 protein: CASSVGGGNYGYTF
CDR3 DNA: TGTGCCAGCAGCGTAGGGGGCGGTAACTATGGCTACACCTTC

V gene: TRBV24-1
D gene: -
J gene: TRBJ1-2
clone size: -
CDR3 protein: CATSDLTGSYHGYTF
CDR3 DNA: TGTGCCACCAGTGATTTGACAGGGAGTTACCATGGCTACACCTTC

V gene: TRBV18
D gene: TRBD1
J gene: TRBJ1-6
clone size: -
CDR3 protein: CASSRTPGQGNSPLHF
CDR3 DNA: TGTGCCAGCTCACGAACTCCGGGACAGGGGAATTCACCCCTCCACTTT

V gene: TRBV7-8
D gene: -
J gene: TRBJ1-4
clone size: -
CDR3 protein: CASSSDRSGKLFF
CDR3 DNA: TGTGCCAGCAGCTCGGACCGCTCGGGGAAACTGTTTTTT

V gene: TRBV11-3
D gene: -
J gene: TRBJ2-1
clone size: -
CDR3 protein: CASSFGAGRFNEQFF
CDR3 DNA: TGTGCCAGCAGCTTTGGGGCAGGGAGGTTCAATGAGCAGTTCTTC

V gene: TRBV5-1
D gene: -
J gene: TRBJ2-7
clone size: once
CDR3 protein: CASRRGTGPYEQYF
CDR3 DNA: TGCGCCAGCAGGCGGGGTACAGGTCCTTACGAGCAGTACTTC

V gene: TRBV5-1
D gene: TRBD1
J gene: TRBJ2-5
clone size: -
CDR3 protein: CASRDREGQTQYF
CDR3 DNA: TGCGCCAGCCGTGACAGGGAAGGACAGACCCAGTACTTC

V gene: TRBV28
D gene: -
J gene: TRBJ1-2
clone size: once
CDR3 protein: CASSPPSIGYTF
CDR3 DNA: TGTGCCAGCAGCCCCCCCTCTATTGGCTACACCTTC

V gene: TRBV5-6
D gene: -
J gene: TRBJ2-5
clone size: -
CDR3 protein: CASSLGEQETQYF
CDR3 DNA: TGTGCCAGCAGCTTGGGCGAACAAGAGACCCAGTACTTC